A selection of T cell receptor beta chains follows, all from one sample in a study of cytomegalovirus exposure and HLA in healthy donors. TCRdb's copy holds only in-frame clones and misses some; the assay was immunoSEQ multiplex PCR. The sample includes about 160,000 clones, around four fifths of them seen just once. The sample consisted of PBMCs. The receptors shown here come from a woman in her 30s in good health and CMV-seronegative. Each CDR3 is given with its conserved first and last residue. A D gene is named only where the DNA matches it firmly. For some rows the clone size is stated as once, few or many, or as a class when expanded; others skip it.

TRBV6-1,NA,TRBJ2-5,NA,CASSDWGDQETQYF,TGTGCCAGCAGTGATTGGGGGGATCAAGAGACCCAGTACTTC
TRBV19,NA,TRBJ1-3,NA,CASSIDRTVGNTIYF,TGTGCCAGTAGTATAGACCGGACAGTCGGAAACACCATATATTTT
TRBV19,NA,TRBJ1-5,NA,CASSRGSNQPQHF,TGTGCCAGTAGCAGGGGTAGCAATCAGCCCCAGCATTTT
TRBV19,once,TRBJ1-1,NA,CASSVGDYNTEAFF,TGTGCCAGTAGTGTGGGGGACTATAACACTGAAGCTTTCTTT
TRBV11-3,few,TRBJ1-1,TRBD1,CASSGGQGNTEAFF,TGTGCCAGCAGCGGCGGACAGGGGAACACTGAAGCTTTCTTT
TRBV19,once,TRBJ2-3,TRBD1,CASSQPSLDRGTDTQYF,TGTGCCAGTAGTCAACCTAGCTTGGACAGGGGTACAGATACGCAGTATTTT
TRBV5-1,NA,TRBJ1-4,NA,CASSLVATGEKLFF,TGCGCCAGCAGCTTGGTGGCGACAGGAGAAAAACTGTTTTTT
TRBV7-6,NA,TRBJ1-2,TRBD1,CASSPRRGTGDNYGYTF,TGTGCTAGCAGTCCTAGGAGAGGGACAGGGGATAACTATGGCTACACCTTC
TRBV5-1,NA,TRBJ2-7,NA,CASSLRSDYEQYF,TGCGCCAGCAGCTTACGGAGTGACTACGAGCAGTACTTC
TRBV5-6,NA,TRBJ1-2,NA,CASSRFGYGYTF,TGTGCCAGCAGCCGGTTTGGCTATGGCTACACCTTC
TRBV16,NA,TRBJ1-2,NA,CASSQSGQGYGYTF,TGTGCCAGCAGCCAATCGGGCCAGGGGTATGGCTACACCTTC
TRBV29-1,few,TRBJ2-5,NA,CSAAPSPGGETQYF,TGCAGCGCTGCTCCATCCCCCGGAGGAGAGACCCAGTACTTC
TRBV7-6,NA,TRBJ2-7,NA,CASSSTGGAEQYF,TGTGCCAGCAGCTCGACCGGTGGGGCCGAGCAGTACTTC
TRBV5-4,NA,TRBJ2-1,TRBD1,CASSAGQGYNEQFF,TGTGCCAGCAGCGCCGGACAGGGGTACAATGAGCAGTTCTTC
TRBV2,NA,TRBJ1-2,NA,CASSFSFNYGYTF,TGTGCCAGCAGTTTTTCATTTAACTATGGCTACACCTTC
TRBV5-4,once,TRBJ2-5,TRBD2,CASRLELAGAIMETQYF,TGTGCCAGCAGATTGGAACTAGCGGGGGCCATCATGGAGACCCAGTACTTC
TRBV29-1,NA,TRBJ1-2,NA,CSVRGDGGYTF,TGCAGCGTCCGGGGGGATGGCGGCTACACCTTC
TRBV7-9,NA,TRBJ2-3,TRBD1,CASSRRDRGTTDTQYF,TGTGCCAGCAGCCGCCGGGACAGGGGAACCACAGATACGCAGTATTTT
TRBV7-2,NA,TRBJ1-1,NA,CASSLGQLMNTEAFF,TGTGCCAGCAGTCTTGGACAGCTCATGAACACTGAAGCTTTCTTT
TRBV19,NA,TRBJ1-5,NA,CASNLFPGPQHF,TGTGCCAGTAACTTATTTCCGGGGCCCCAGCATTTT
TRBV5-1,NA,TRBJ2-7,TRBD2,CASSLGVAGANYEQYF,TGCGCCAGCAGCTTGGGCGTAGCGGGGGCAAACTACGAGCAGTACTTC
TRBV5-1,NA,TRBJ1-1,NA,CASSWKSGGHTEAFF,TGCGCCAGCAGCTGGAAGTCGGGGGGTCACACTGAAGCTTTCTTT
TRBV20-1,NA,TRBJ1-6,NA,CSATDGHGVHF,TGCAGTGCCACAGACGGACACGGCGTCCACTTT
TRBV7-9,NA,TRBJ1-1,NA,CASSLAAGTTEAFF,TGTGCCAGCAGCTTAGCGGCTGGTACCACTGAAGCTTTCTTT
TRBV19,once,TRBJ2-3,NA,CASKDGGRGPDTQYF,TGTGCCAGTAAGGACGGGGGACGTGGCCCAGATACGCAGTATTTT
TRBV28,NA,TRBJ2-7,NA,CASSTAYEQYF,TGTGCCAGCAGTACGGCCTACGAGCAGTACTTC
TRBV19,few,TRBJ2-7,NA,CASSIDGQRRNEQYF,TGTGCCAGTAGTATAGATGGACAAAGAAGAAACGAGCAGTACTTC
TRBV2,few,TRBJ2-5,TRBD1,CASSGDRYQETQYF,TGTGCCAGCAGTGGGGACAGGTACCAAGAGACCCAGTACTTC
TRBV2,NA,TRBJ1-1,TRBD1,CASSEARQGATEAFF,TGTGCCAGCAGTGAAGCGAGGCAGGGGGCTACTGAAGCTTTCTTT
TRBV7-6,NA,TRBJ2-5,TRBD2,CASSLWTSGGQGETQYF,TGTGCCAGCAGCCTTTGGACTAGCGGGGGCCAGGGAGAGACCCAGTACTTC
TRBV28,many,TRBJ2-1,NA,CASSTGAYNEQFF,TGTGCCAGCAGCACCGGGGCCTACAATGAGCAGTTCTTC
TRBV6-5,NA,TRBJ2-7,TRBD2,CASSYLRGSSYEQYF,TGTGCCAGCAGTTACCTGCGGGGGAGCTCCTACGAGCAGTACTTC
TRBV4-1,few,TRBJ2-2,NA,CASSQEGLLTGELFF,TGCGCCAGCAGCCAAGAGGGACTGCTCACCGGGGAGCTGTTTTTT
TRBV6-6,NA,TRBJ2-2,TRBD1,CASSSTGMNTGELFF,TGTGCCAGCAGCTCGACAGGGATGAACACCGGGGAGCTGTTTTTT
TRBV5-5,NA,TRBJ1-5,NA,CASSQPGDGNQPQHF,TGTGCCAGCAGCCAACCAGGGGATGGGAATCAGCCCCAGCATTTT
TRBV30,NA,TRBJ1-5,NA,CAWSQGAKGNQPQHF,TGTGCCTGGAGTCAAGGGGCTAAGGGCAATCAGCCCCAGCATTTT
TRBV5-1,NA,TRBJ1-3,TRBD1,CASSTGQGISGNTIYF,TGCGCCAGCAGCACCGGACAGGGGATCTCTGGAAACACCATATATTTT
TRBV2,NA,TRBJ1-1,NA,CASSEESGNTEAFF,TGTGCCAGCAGTGAAGAGTCAGGCAACACTGAAGCTTTCTTT
TRBV29-1,NA,TRBJ1-1,NA,CSVGRNTEAFF,TGCAGCGTTGGGAGGAACACTGAAGCTTTCTTT
TRBV7-2,NA,TRBJ1-1,TRBD1,CASSPGTVEAFF,TGTGCCAGCAGCCCTGGGACAGTTGAAGCTTTCTTT
TRBV10-3,NA,TRBJ1-6,TRBD1,CAISSGQGESNSPLHF,TGTGCCATCAGCTCGGGACAGGGGGAGTCTAATTCACCCCTCCACTTT
TRBV4-2,NA,TRBJ2-7,NA,CASSPRTNSYEQYF,TGTGCCAGCAGCCCCAGGACTAACTCCTACGAGCAGTACTTC
TRBV5-1,NA,TRBJ1-6,NA,CASSLDISRLNSPLHF,TGCGCCAGCAGCTTGGACATTAGTCGACTCAATTCACCCCTCCACTTT
TRBV11-2,NA,TRBJ1-1,NA,CASSLGRGGTHTEAFF,TGTGCCAGCAGCTTAGGGAGGGGTGGGACTCACACTGAAGCTTTCTTT
TRBV5-4,once,TRBJ2-4,NA,CATYSTGHNIQYF,TGTGCCACCTACTCAACAGGGCATAACATTCAGTACTTC
TRBV4-1,NA,TRBJ2-7,NA,CASSQDSFGRADSYEQYF,TGCGCCAGCAGCCAAGATAGTTTCGGCAGGGCCGACTCCTACGAGCAGTACTTC
TRBV2,NA,TRBJ2-5,TRBD2,CASSPATSGGPWQETQYF,TGTGCCAGCAGTCCCGCGACTAGCGGGGGGCCGTGGCAAGAGACCCAGTACTTC
TRBV4-1,NA,TRBJ2-4,NA,CASSQDEGRINIQYF,TGCGCCAGCAGCCAAGATGAAGGGAGGATAAACATTCAGTACTTC
TRBV6-1,once,TRBJ2-1,TRBD2,CASGASGLYNEQFF,TGTGCCAGCGGGGCTAGCGGGCTCTACAATGAGCAGTTCTTC
TRBV19,NA,TRBJ1-1,NA,CASSHQGNTEAFF,TGTGCCAGTAGTCATCAGGGAAATACTGAAGCTTTCTTT
TRBV15,once,TRBJ1-2,NA,CATSRDGGYGYTF,TGTGCCACCAGCAGGGACGGGGGCTATGGCTACACCTTC
TRBV15,NA,TRBJ1-1,NA,CATSRDYGDTTEAFF,TGTGCCACCAGCAGAGATTACGGGGATACAACTGAAGCTTTCTTT
TRBV6-1,NA,TRBJ2-2,TRBD1,CASSWDRRYTGELFF,TGTGCCAGCAGTTGGGACAGGCGATACACCGGGGAGCTGTTTTTT